This T cell receptor (beta chain) emerged from a study of a mutant IDH1 vaccine in newly diagnosed glioma. Study details: Radiotherapy alone preceded vaccination by 4-6 weeks; alternatively, vaccination started with temozolomide cycles. Patients were pretreated with radiotherapy, temozolomide, or both, mostly both. Study results and limitations: Of the patients, 85% to 95% had vaccine-induced immune responses. Seemingly, top peripheral T cell clonotype changes bore no relation to pseudoprogression.

Time point reported: week 23, last vaccination. All doses held 300 ug of mutant IDH1 20-mer peptide, with topical imiquimod. Sequencing used immunoSEQ multiplex PCR; TCRdb keeps in-frame clones, though not all of them. Altogether about 65,000 clones are present, around 83% being singletons, with the ten largest covering approximately 3.8%. This clone turned up a few times. Its antigen is unidentified. The germline gives CDR1 SGHTA, CDR2 FQGNSA. With 0 bases removed from V and 3 bases from J, the gap between germline ends came to 5 bases. CDR3 length: 13 residues. V gene TRBV7-2 combines with J gene TRBJ1-1, with unresolved D. This clonotype originated in a man aged 25 to 45 with glioma. The sequencing used PBMCs, collected from a glioma patient whose treatment included an IDH1 peptide vaccine. CDR3 nucleotides: TGTGCCAGCAGCTTAGCTGTATACACTGAAGCTTTCTTT. Translating gives CASSLAVYTEAFF.